A selection of T cell receptor beta chains follows, all from one sample in a study of T cells after yellow fever vaccination. TCRdb re-called the 5' RACE reads with MiXCR, one entry per CDR3 protein. This sample has around 350,000 distinct CDR3 sequences, with roughly 12% found just once. Sequenced material: PBMCs, taken on the day of the first yellow fever vaccination. These receptors were collected from a man aged 18 to 35 who received the YFV17D yellow fever vaccine. CDR3s include the opening cysteine and the closing phenylalanine or tryptophan. D genes are given only for firm matches. Expanded clones get a size class; other rows say once, few or many, or leave the size out.

NA	15	TRBJ1-4	NA	TRBV2	TGTGCCAGCAGCCCGGACACTGCAACTAATGAAAAACTGTTTTTT	CASSPDTATNEKLFF
once	13	TRBJ2-3	TRBD2	TRBV2	TGTGCCAGCAGGAGCGGGGGGGTAGATACGCAGTATTTT	CASRSGGVDTQYF
few	16	TRBJ1-2	TRBD1	TRBV5-1	TGCGCCAGCAGCCCGGAAGGGACAGGGGGCCTCTATGGCTACACCTTC	CASSPEGTGGLYGYTF
many	14	TRBJ1-3	TRBD1	TRBV20-1	TGCAGTGCTAGGGAAACAGGGGGCGAAAACACCATATATTTT	CSARETGGENTIYF
few	13	TRBJ1-6	NA	TRBV4-3	TGCGCCAGCAGCCAAGTGGTTAATTCACCCCTCCACTTT	CASSQVVNSPLHF
NA	15	TRBJ2-4	NA	TRBV19	TGTGCCAGTAGTATCCGTTCGGGTGACAAAAACATTCAGTACTTC	CASSIRSGDKNIQYF
few	16	TRBJ2-3	NA	TRBV12-3/TRBV12-4	TGTGCCAGCACTCCGGCCTTTCGCTCTAGCACAGATACGCAGTATTTT	CASTPAFRSSTDTQYF
NA	15	TRBJ2-1	TRBD2	TRBV24-1	TGTGCCACCAGTGATAGGACTAGCGGGGGCAATGAGCAGTTCTTC	CATSDRTSGGNEQFF
NA	13	TRBJ2-7	TRBD1	TRBV5-4	TGTGCCAGCAGCCCGGGACAGAAGTACGAGCAGTACTTC	CASSPGQKYEQYF
NA	16	TRBJ2-3	NA	TRBV3-1	TGTGCCAGCAGCCTCTTAGTGCAAACTAGCACAGATACGCAGTATTTT	CASSLLVQTSTDTQYF